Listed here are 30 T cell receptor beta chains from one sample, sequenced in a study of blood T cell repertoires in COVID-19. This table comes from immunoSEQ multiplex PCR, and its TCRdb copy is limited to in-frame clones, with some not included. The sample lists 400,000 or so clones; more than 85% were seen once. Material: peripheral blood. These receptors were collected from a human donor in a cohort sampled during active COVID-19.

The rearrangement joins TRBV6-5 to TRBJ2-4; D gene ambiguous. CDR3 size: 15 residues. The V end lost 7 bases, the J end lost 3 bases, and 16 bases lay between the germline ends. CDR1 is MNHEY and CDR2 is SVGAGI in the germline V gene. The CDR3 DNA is TGTGCCAGCAATACGGGTGCGGCAGACAAAAACATTCAGTACTTC. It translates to CASNTGAADKNIQYF.

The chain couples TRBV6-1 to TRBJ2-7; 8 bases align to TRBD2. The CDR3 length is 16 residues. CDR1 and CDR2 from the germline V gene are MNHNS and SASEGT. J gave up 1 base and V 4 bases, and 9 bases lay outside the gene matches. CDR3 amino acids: CASSVAGGGESYEQYF. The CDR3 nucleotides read TGTGCCAGCAGTGTGGCGGGGGGCGGGGAATCCTACGAGCAGTACTTC.

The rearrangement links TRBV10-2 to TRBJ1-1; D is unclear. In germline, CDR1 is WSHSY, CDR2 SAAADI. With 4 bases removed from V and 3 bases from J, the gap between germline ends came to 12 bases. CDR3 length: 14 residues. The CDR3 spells CASSARTQDTEAFF. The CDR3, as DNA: TGCGCCAGCAGTGCTCGAACCCAGGACACTGAAGCTTTCTTT.

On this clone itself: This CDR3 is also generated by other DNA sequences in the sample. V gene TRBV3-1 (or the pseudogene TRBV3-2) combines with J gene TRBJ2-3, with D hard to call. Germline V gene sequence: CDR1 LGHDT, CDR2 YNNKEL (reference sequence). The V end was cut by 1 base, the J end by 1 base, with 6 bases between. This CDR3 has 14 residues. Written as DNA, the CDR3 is TGTGCCAGCAGCCAAGGACGGGGCACAGATACGCAGTATTTT. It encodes CASSQGRGTDTQYF.

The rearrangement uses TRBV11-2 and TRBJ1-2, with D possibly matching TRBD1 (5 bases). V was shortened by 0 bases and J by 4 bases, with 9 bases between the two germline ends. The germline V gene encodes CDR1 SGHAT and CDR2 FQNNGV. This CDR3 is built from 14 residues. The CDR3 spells CASSLERQSYGYTF. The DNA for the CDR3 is TGTGCCAGCAGCTTAGAACGACAGAGCTATGGCTACACCTTC.

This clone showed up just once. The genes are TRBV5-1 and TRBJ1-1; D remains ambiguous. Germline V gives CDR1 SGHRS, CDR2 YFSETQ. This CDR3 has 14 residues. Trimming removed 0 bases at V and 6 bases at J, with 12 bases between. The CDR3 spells CASSLVPQVSEAFF. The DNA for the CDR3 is TGCGCCAGCAGCTTGGTTCCCCAGGTTTCTGAAGCTTTCTTT.

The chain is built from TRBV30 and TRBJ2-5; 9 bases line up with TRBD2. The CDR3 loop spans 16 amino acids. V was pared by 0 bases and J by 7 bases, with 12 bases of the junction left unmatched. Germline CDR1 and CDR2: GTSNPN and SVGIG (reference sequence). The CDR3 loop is CAWSVSFASGIGTQYF. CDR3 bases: TGTGCCTGGAGTGTTTCTTTTGCTAGCGGGATTGGGACCCAGTACTTC. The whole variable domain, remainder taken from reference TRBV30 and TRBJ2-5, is SQTIHQWPATLVQPVGSPLSLECTVEGTSNPNLYWYRQAAGRGLQLLFYSVGIGQISSEVPQNLSASRPQDRQFILSSKKLLLSDSGFYLCAWSVSFASGIGTQYFGPGTRLLVL.

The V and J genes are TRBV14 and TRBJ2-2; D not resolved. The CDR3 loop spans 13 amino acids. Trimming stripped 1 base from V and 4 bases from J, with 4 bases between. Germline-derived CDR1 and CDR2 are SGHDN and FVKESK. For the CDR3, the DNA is TGTGCCAGCAGCCAAGTTCTCACCGGGGAGCTGTTTTTT. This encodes CASSQVLTGELFF.

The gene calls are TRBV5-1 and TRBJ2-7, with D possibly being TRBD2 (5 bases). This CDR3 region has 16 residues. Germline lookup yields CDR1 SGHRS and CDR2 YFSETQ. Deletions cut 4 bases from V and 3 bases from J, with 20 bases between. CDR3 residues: CASSPGLANGGYEQYF. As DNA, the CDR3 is TGCGCCAGCAGCCCGGGTCTGGCTAACGGAGGCTACGAGCAGTACTTC.

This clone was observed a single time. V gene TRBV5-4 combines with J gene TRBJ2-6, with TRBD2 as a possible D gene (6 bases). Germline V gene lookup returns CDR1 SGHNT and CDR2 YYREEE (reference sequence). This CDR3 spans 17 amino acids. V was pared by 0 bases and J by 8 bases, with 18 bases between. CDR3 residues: CASSLAPGLLRTNVLTF. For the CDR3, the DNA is TGTGCCAGCAGCTTGGCCCCGGGACTCCTGAGGACCAACGTCCTGACTTTC.

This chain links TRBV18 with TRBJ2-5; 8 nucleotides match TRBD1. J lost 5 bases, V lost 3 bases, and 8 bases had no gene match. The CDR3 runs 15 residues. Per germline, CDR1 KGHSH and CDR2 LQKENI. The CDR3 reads CASSPYGDRKETQYF. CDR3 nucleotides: TGTGCCAGCTCACCCTACGGGGACAGGAAGGAGACCCAGTACTTC.

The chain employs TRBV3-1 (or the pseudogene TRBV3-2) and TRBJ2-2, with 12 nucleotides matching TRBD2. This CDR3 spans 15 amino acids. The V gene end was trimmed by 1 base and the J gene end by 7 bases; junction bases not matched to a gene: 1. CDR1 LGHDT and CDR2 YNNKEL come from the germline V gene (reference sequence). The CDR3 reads CASSQGLAGDGELFF. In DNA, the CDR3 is TGTGCCAGCAGCCAAGGACTAGCGGGAGACGGGGAGCTGTTTTTT.

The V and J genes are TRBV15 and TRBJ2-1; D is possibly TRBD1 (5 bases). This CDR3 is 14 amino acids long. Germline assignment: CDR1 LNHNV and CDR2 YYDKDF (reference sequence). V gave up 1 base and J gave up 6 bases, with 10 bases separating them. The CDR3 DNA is TGTGCCACCAGCAGAGTGGCAGGGCGCAATGAGCAGTTCTTC. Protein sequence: CATSRVAGRNEQFF.

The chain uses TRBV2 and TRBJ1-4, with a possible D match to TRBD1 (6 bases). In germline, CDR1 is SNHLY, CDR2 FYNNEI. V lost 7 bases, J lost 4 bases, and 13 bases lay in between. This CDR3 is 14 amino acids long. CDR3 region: CASNVDRSNEKLFF. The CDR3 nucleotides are TGTGCCAGCAATGTGGACAGAAGTAATGAAAAACTGTTTTTT.

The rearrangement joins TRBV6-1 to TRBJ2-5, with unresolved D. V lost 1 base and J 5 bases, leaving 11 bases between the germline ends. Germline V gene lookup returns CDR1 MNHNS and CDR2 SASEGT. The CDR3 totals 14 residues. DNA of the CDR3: TGTGCCAGCAGTGAAGGTTCCCGAGTGGAGACCCAGTACTTC. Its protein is CASSEGSRVETQYF.

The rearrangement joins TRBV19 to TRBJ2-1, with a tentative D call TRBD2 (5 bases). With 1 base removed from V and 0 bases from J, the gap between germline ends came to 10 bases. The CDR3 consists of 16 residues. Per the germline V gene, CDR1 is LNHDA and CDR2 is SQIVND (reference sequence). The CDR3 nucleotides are TGTGCCAGTAGTATAGGTGTAGCGAGCTCCTACAATGAGCAGTTCTTC. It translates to CASSIGVASSYNEQFF. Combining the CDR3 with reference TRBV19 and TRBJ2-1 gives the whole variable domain DGGITQSPKYLFRKEGQNVTLSCEQNLNHDAMYWYRQDPGQGLRLIYYSQIVNDFQKGDIAEGYSVSREKKESFPLTVTSAQKNPTAFYLCASSIGVASSYNEQFFGPGTRLTVL.

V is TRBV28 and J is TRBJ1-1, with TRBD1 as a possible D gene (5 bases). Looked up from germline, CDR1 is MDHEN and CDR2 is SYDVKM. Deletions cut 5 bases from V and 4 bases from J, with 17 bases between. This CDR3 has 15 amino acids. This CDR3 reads CASSRVGRTGTEAFF. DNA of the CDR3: TGTGCCAGCAGTAGAGTGGGGCGGACGGGCACTGAAGCTTTCTTT. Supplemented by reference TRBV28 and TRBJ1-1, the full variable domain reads DVKVTQSSRYLVKRTGEKVFLECVQDMDHENMFWYRQDPGLGLRLIYFSYDVKMKEKGDIPEGYSVSREKKERFSLILESASTNQTSMYLCASSRVGRTGTEAFFGQGTRLTVV.

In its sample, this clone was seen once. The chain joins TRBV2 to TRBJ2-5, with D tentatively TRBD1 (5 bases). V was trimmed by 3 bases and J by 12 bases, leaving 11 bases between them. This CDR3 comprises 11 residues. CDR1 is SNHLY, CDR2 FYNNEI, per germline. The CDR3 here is CASSEGQLEYF. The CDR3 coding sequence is TGTGCCAGCAGTGAGGGGCAGCTCGAGTACTTC. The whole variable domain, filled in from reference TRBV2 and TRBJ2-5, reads EPEVTQTPSHQVTQMGQEVILRCVPISNHLYFYWYRQILGQKVEFLVSFYNNEISEKSEIFDDQFSVERPDGSNFTLKIRSTKLEDSAMYFCASSEGQLEYFGPGTRLLVL.

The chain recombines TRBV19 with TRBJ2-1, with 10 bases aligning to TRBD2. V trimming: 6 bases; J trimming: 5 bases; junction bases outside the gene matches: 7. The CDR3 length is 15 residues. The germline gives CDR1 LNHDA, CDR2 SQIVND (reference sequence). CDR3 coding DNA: TGTGCCAGTAGGGCAGCGGGAGGGCCAAACAATGAGCAGTTCTTC. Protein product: CASRAAGGPNNEQFF.

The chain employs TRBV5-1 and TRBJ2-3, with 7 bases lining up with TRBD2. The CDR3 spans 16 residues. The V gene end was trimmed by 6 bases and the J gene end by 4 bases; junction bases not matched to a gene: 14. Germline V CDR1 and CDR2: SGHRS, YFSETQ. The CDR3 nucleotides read TGCGCCAGCAAGAAACTAACAAGCGGGACCGCAGATACGCAGTATTTT. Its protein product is CASKKLTSGTADTQYF.

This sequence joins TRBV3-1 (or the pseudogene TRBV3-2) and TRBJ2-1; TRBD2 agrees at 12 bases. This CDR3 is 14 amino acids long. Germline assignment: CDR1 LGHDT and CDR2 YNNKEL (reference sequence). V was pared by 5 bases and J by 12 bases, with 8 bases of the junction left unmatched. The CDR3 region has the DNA TGTGCCAGCAGCGCTCGACTAGCGGGAGTGGTGCAGTTCTTC. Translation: CASSARLAGVVQFF.

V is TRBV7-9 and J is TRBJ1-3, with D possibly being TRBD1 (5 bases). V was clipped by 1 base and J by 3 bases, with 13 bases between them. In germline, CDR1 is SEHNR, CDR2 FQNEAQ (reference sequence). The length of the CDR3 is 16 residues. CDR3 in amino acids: CASSLEFFRVGNTIYF. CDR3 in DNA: TGTGCCAGCAGCTTAGAGTTTTTCAGGGTTGGAAACACCATATATTTT. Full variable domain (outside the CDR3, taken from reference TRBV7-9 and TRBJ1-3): DTGVSQNPRHKITKRGQNVTFRCDPISEHNRLYWYRQTLGQGPEFLTYFQNEAQLEKSRLLSDRFSAERPKGSFSTLEIQRTEQGDSAMYLCASSLEFFRVGNTIYFGEGSWLTVV.

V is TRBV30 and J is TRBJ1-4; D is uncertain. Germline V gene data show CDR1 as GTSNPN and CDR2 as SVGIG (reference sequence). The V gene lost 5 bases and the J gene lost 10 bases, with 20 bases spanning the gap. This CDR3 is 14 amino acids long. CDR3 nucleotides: TGTGCCTGGGACCGGGAGCCCGTGGGCGGAAAACTGTTTTTT. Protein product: CAWDREPVGGKLFF.

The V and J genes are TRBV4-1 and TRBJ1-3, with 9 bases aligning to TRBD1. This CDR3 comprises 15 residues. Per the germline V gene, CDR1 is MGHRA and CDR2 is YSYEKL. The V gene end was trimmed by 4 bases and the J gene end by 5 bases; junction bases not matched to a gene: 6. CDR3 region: CASSPPYRGRNTIYF. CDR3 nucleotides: TGCGCCAGCAGCCCGCCATACAGGGGGCGAAACACCATATATTTT.

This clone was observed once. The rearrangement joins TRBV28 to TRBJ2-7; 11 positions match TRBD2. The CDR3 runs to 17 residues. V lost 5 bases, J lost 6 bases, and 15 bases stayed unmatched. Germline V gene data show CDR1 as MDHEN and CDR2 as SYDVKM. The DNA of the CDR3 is TGTGCCAGCAGTGCCACTAGCGGGAGCCTCCTACCCCGCGAGCAGTACTTC. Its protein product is CASSATSGSLLPREQYF. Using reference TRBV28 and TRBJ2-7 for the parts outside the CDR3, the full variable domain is DVKVTQSSRYLVKRTGEKVFLECVQDMDHENMFWYRQDPGLGLRLIYFSYDVKMKEKGDIPEGYSVSREKKERFSLILESASTNQTSMYLCASSATSGSLLPREQYFGPGTRLTVT.

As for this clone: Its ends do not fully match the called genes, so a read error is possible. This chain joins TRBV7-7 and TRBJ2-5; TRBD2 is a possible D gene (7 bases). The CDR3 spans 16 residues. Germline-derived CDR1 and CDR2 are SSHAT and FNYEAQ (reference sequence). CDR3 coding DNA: TGTGCTAGCAGCTTAGGACGAGGGGGAGGGCAAGAGACCCAGTACTTC. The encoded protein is CASSLGRGGGQETQYF.

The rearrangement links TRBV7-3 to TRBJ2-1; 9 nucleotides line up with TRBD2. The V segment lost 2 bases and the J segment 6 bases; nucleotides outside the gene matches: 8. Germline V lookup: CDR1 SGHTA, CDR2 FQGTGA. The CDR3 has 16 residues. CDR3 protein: CASSLVPREGPNEQFF. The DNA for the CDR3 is TGTGCCAGCAGCTTAGTCCCGCGGGAGGGACCCAATGAGCAGTTCTTC.

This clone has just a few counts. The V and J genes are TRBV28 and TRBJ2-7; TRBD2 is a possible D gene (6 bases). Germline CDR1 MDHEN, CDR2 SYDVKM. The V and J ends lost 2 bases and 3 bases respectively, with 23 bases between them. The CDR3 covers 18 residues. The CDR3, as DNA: TGTGCCAGCAGTTTAAGCCCATTCCTTCATGGCGGGAACTACGAGCAGTACTTC. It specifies CASSLSPFLHGGNYEQYF.

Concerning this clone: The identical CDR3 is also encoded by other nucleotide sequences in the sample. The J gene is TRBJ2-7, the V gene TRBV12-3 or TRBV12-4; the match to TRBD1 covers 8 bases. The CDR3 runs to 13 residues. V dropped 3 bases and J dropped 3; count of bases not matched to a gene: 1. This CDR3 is CASSFGQGYEQYF. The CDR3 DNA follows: TGTGCCAGCAGTTTCGGACAGGGCTACGAGCAGTACTTC.

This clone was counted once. CDR3 nucleotides: TGTGCCAGCAGTTTACCGGAGGGCGGGGGGCCCTCTGAGGTCACAGATACGCAGTATTTT. Its translation is CASSLPEGGGPSEVTDTQYF. The V and J genes are TRBV28 and TRBJ2-3; TRBD2 agrees at 8 bases. J gave up 2 bases and V 2 bases, and 18 bases lay outside the gene matches. The germline CDR1 and CDR2 sequences are MDHEN and SYDVKM. The CDR3 spans 20 residues.